This T cell receptor (beta chain) was obtained from a study of cytomegalovirus exposure and HLA in healthy donors. Study-wide context: Around 87 million unique TCRs, all from HLA-typed donors, were included in an early release of the data.

Broader study findings: Rare TCR sequences predominated, though certain public TCRs were found in many donors.

This PCR relied on a set of 60 Vbeta primers and 13 Jbeta primers. Only in-frame clones appear in the TCRdb table, and some are missing; sequencing was by immunoSEQ multiplex PCR. The data contain about 140,000 clones, around 85% of them singletons. Unrecorded immune exposure was likely among donors, who were nominally healthy when sampled. A remark on this clone: The antigen is undetermined.

Sequencing used PBMCs. The clonotype comes from a female donor in good health and CMV-seronegative.

The CDR3 DNA is TGTGCCAGCTCATCAAATAGCGGCGGTGAGCAGTTCTTC. Translation: CASSSNSGGEQFF. This chain links TRBV18 with TRBJ2-1, with D possibly TRBD2 on 6 matching bases. The germline gives CDR1 KGHSH, CDR2 LQKENI. There are 13 residues in the CDR3. V lost 5 bases, J lost 9 bases, and 14 bases lay in between.